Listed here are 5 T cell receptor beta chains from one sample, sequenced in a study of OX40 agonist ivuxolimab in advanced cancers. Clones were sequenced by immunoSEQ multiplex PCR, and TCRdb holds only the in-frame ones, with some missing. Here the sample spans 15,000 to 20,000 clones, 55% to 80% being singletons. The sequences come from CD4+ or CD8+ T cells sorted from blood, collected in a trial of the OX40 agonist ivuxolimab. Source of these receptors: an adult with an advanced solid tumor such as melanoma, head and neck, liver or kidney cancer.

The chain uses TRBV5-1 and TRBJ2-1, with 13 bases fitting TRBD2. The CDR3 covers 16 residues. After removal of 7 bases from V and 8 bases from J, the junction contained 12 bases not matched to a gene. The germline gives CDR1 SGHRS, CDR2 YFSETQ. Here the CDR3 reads CASLPTSGGAQDEQFF. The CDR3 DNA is TGCGCCAGCCTCCCCACTAGCGGGGGGGCCCAGGATGAGCAGTTCTTC.

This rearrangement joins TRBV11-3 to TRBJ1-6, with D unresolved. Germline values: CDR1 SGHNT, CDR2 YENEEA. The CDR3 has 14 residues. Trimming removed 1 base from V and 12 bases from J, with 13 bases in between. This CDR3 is CASSLGVGVRPLHF. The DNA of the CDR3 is TGTGCCAGCAGCTTAGGAGTAGGCGTGCGACCCCTCCACTTT. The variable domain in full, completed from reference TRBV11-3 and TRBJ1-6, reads EAGVVQSPRYKIIEKKQPVAFWCNPISGHNTLYWYLQNLGQGPELLIRYENEEAVDDSQLPKDRFSAERLKGVDSTLKIQPAELGDSAVYLCASSLGVGVRPLHFGNGTRLTVT.

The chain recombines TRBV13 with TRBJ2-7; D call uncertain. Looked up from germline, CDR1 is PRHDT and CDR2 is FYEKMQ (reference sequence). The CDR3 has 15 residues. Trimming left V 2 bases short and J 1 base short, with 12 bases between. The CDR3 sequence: CASSLFVESSYEQYF. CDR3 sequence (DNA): TGTGCCAGCAGCTTATTTGTAGAATCATCCTACGAGCAGTACTTC.

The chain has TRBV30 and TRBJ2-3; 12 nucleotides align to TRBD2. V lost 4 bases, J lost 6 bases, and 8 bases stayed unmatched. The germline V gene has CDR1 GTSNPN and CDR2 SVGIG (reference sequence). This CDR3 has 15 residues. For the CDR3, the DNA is TGTGCCTGGACTGAGACTAGCGGGGGAAGGGATACGCAGTATTTT. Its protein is CAWTETSGGRDTQYF.

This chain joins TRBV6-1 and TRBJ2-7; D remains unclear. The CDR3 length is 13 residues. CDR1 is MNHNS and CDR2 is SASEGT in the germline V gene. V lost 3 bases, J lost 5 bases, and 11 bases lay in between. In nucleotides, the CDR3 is TGTGCCAGCAGTGAGATTACGGGTGACGAGCAGTACTTC. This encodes CASSEITGDEQYF.